The present entry profiles one T cell receptor (beta chain) with its context. These data belong to a study of T cell changes during pregnancy in multiple sclerosis. Per the germline V gene, CDR1 is SGHKS and CDR2 is YYEKEE (reference sequence). This CDR3 has 14 residues. The V end was cut by 5 bases, the J end by 1 base, with 13 bases between. Profiled with immunoSEQ multiplex PCR; TCRdb holds only in-frame clones, not every one. The sample lists roughly 30,000 clones, around 89% seen once, with around 3.2% in the top ten. The source of this sequence is a female donor in good health, enrolled as a control in a pregnancy study. Material: CD4+ T cells from peripheral blood mononuclear cells, obtained in the first trimester of pregnancy. The chain links TRBV5-5 to TRBJ2-7; perhaps TRBD1 as D (6 bases). The CDR3 is CASRLRTESYEQYF. The CDR3, as DNA: TGTGCCAGCAGATTAAGGACAGAGTCCTACGAGCAGTACTTC.